This T cell receptor (beta chain) was identified in a study of TIL therapy for anti-PD-1-resistant metastatic lung cancer. Study-level background: A handful of tumors were EGFR-mutant and two were ALK-rearranged. Study outcomes and limitations: Treatment-naive, never-smoker and oncogene-addicted patients were overrepresented in this highly selected cohort. Infused TIL clonotypes partially replaced the baseline blood repertoire, then decayed over months.

The libraries were made with immunoSEQ v3. Data came from immunoSEQ multiplex PCR; TCRdb stores just in-frame clones and leaves some out. The sample has 50,000 or so clones, 65% to 80% seen once. CDR3 length: 13 amino acids. In germline, CDR1 is SGHTA, CDR2 FQGNSA. The V end was cut by 0 bases, the J end by 8 bases, with 5 bases between. This clone was seen more than once but under ten times. Its antigen is unknown. The time point is: pre-treatment sample, taken before nivolumab and TIL therapy. Stage 4 NSCLC adults joined between late 2017 and January 2020. The source is a woman aged 30 to 85 with non-small cell lung cancer. The chain employs TRBV7-2 and TRBJ1-6; D is ambiguous. The sample consisted of blood, taken at baseline. This CDR3 is CASSLARDSPLHF. DNA of the CDR3: TGTGCCAGCAGCTTAGCTCGGGATTCACCCCTCCACTTT.